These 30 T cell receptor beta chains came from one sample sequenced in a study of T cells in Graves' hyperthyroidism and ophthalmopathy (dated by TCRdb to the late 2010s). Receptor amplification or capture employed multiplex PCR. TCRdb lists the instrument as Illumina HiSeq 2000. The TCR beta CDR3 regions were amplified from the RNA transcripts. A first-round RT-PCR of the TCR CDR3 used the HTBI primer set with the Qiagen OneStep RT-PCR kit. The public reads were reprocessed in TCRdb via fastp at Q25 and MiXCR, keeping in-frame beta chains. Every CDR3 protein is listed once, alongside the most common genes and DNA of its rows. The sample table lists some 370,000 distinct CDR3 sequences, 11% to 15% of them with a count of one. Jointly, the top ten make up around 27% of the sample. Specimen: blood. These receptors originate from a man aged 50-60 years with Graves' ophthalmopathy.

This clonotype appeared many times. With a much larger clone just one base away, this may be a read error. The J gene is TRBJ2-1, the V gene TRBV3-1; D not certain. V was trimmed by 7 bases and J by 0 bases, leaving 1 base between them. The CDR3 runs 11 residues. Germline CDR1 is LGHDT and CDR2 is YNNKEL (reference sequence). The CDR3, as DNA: TGTGCCAGCACCTCCTACAATGAGCAGTTCTTC. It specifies CASTSYNEQFF.

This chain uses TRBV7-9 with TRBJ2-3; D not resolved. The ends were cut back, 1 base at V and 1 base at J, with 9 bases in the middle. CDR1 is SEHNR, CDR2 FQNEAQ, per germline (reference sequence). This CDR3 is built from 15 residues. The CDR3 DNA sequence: TGTGCCAGCAGCTTAGTAGGCGGTGGCACAGATACGCAGTATTTT. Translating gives CASSLVGGGTDTQYF.

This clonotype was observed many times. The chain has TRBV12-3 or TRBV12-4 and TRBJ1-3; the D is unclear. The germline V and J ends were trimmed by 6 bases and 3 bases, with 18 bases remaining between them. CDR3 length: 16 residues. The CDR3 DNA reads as TGTGCCAGCAGGGCTTTTGTGGGCGCCTATGGAAACACCATATATTTT. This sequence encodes CASRAFVGAYGNTIYF.

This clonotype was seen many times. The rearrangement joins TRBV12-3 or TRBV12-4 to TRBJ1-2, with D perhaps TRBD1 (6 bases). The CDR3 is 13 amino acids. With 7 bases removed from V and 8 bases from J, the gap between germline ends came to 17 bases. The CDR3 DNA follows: TGTGCCAGCACCTCCCCGGGGGCACGGGGCTACACCTTC. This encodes CASTSPGARGYTF.

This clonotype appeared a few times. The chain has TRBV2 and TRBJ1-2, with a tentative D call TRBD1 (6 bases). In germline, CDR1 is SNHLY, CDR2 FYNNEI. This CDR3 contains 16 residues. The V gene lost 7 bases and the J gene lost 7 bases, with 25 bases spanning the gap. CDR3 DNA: TGTGCCAGCATCTGGTCCGGGACATCTATAATGACTGGCTACACCTTC. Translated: CASIWSGTSIMTGYTF.

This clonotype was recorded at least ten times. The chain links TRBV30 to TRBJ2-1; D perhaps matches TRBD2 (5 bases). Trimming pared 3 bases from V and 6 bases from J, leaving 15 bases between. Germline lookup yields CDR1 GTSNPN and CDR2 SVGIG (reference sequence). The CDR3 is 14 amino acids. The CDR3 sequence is CAWRESGRSNEQFF. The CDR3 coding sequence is TGTGCCTGGAGGGAGAGCGGAAGGAGCAATGAGCAGTTCTTC.

The CDR3 sequence is CASSQDRLEQFF. The CDR3 nucleotides read TGCGCCAGCAGCCAAGATAGGTTAGAGCAGTTCTTC. The chain joins TRBV4-1 to TRBJ2-1; D remains ambiguous. The CDR3 extends over 12 amino acids. Germline loops: CDR1 MGHRA, CDR2 YSYEKL. Trimming removed 0 bases at V and 10 bases at J, with 7 bases between.

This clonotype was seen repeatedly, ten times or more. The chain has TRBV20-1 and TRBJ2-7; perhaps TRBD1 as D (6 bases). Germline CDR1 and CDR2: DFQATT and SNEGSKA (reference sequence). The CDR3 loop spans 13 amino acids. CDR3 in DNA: TGCAGCAGACAGGACCCCGCGACCTACGAGCAGTACTTC. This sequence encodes CSRQDPATYEQYF.

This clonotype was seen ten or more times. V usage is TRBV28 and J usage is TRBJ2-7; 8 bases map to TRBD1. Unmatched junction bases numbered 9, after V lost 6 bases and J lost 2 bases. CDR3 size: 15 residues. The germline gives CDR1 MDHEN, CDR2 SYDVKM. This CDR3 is CASREADRATYEQYF. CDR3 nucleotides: TGTGCCAGCAGGGAGGCGGACAGGGCTACCTACGAGCAGTACTTC.

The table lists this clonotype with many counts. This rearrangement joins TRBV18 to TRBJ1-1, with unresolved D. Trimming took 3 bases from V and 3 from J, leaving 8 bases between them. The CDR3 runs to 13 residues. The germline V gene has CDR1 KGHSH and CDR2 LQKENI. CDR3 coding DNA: TGTGCCAGCTCACCTAGAAAAGACACTGAAGCTTTCTTT. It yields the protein CASSPRKDTEAFF.

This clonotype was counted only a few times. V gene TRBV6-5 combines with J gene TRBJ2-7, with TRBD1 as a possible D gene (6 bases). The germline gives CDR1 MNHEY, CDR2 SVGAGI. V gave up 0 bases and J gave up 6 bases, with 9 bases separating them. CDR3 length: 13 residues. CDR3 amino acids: CASSYSQGSEQYF. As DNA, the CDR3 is TGTGCCAGCAGTTACTCACAGGGCTCCGAGCAGTACTTC.

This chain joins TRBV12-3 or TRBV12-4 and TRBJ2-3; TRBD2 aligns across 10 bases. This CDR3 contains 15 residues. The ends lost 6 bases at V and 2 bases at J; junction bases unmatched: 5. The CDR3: CASSVAGGITDTQYF. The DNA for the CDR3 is TGTGCCAGCAGCGTAGCGGGAGGAATCACAGATACGCAGTATTTT.

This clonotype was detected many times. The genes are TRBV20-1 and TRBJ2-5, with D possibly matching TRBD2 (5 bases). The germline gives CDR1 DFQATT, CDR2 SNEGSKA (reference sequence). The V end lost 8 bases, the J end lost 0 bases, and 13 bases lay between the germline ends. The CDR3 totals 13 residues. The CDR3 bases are TGCAGTCCCGAAGGACTCAACCAAGAGACCCAGTACTTC. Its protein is CSPEGLNQETQYF.

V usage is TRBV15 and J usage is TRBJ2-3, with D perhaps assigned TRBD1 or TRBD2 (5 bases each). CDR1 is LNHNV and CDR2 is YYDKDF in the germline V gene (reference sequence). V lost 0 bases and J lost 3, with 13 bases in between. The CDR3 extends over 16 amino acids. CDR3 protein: CATSRDRGRATDTQYF. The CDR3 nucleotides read TGTGCCACCAGCAGAGACCGGGGCAGGGCGACAGATACGCAGTATTTT.

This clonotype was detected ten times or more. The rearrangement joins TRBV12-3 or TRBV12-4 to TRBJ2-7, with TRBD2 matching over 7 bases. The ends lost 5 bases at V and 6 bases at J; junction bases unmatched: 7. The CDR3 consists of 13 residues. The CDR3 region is CASSLGGASEQYF. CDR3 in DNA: TGTGCCAGCAGTCTGGGAGGGGCTAGCGAGCAGTACTTC.

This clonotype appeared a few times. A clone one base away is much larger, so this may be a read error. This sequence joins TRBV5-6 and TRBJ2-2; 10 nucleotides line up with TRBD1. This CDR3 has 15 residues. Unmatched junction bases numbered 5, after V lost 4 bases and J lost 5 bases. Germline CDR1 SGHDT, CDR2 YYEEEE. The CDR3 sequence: CASSPGTGDTGELFF. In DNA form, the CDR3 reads TGTGCCAGCAGCCCAGGGACAGGGGATACCGGGGAGCTGTTTTTT.

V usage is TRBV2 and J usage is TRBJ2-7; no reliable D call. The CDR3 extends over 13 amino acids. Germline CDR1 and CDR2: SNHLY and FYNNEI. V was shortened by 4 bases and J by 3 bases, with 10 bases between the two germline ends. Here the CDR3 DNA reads TGTGCCAGCAGTGGGACCTGGGTCTACGAGCAGTACTTC. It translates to CASSGTWVYEQYF.

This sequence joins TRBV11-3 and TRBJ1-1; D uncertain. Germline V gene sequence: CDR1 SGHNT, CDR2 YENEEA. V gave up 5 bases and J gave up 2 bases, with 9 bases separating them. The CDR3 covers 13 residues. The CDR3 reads CASSGSSNTEAFF. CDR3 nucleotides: TGTGCCAGCAGCGGCTCCAGTAACACTGAAGCTTTCTTT.

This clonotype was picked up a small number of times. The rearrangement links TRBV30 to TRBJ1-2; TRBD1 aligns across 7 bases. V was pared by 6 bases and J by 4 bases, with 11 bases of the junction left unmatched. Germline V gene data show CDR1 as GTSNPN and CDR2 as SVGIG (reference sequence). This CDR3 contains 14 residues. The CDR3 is CACRPGTDPYGYTF. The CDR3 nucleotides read TGTGCCTGCCGACCCGGGACAGACCCCTATGGCTACACCTTC.

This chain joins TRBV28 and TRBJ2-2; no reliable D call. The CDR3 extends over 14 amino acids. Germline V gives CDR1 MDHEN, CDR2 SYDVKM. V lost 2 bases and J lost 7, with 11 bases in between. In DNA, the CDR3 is TGTGCCAGCAGTTTAGGGTCTGCCATCGGGGAGCTGTTTTTT. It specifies CASSLGSAIGELFF.

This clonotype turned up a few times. The CDR3 DNA reads TGTGCCAGCGGCCTGGGACTAGCGGGCTACGAGCAGTACTTC. As protein: CASGLGLAGYEQYF. J is TRBJ2-7 and V is TRBV27, with 12 bases lining up with TRBD2. Unmatched junction bases numbered 5, after V lost 8 bases and J lost 3 bases. Germline V gene data show CDR1 as MNHEY and CDR2 as SMNVEV (reference sequence). This CDR3 is built from 14 residues.

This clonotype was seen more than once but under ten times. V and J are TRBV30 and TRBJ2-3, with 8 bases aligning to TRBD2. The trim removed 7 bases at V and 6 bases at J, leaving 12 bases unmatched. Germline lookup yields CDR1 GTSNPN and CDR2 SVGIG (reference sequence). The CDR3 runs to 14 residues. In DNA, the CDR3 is TGTGCCTTAGACATAAGCGGGAGAACCGATACGCAGTATTTT. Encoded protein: CALDISGRTDTQYF.

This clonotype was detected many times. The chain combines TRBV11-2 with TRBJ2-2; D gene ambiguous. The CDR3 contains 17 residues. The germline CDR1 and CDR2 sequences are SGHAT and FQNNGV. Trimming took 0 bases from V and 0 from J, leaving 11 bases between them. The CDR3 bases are TGTGCCAGCAGCTTAGATAGAAGGGCGGCGAACACCGGGGAGCTGTTTTTT. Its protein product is CASSLDRRAANTGELFF.

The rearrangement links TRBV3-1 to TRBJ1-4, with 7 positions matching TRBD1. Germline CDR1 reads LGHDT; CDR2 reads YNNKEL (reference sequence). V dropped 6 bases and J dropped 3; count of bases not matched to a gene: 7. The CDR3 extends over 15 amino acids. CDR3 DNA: TGTGCCAGCAGAACCCAGGGGGGGTCTAATGAAAAACTGTTTTTT. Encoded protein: CASRTQGGSNEKLFF.

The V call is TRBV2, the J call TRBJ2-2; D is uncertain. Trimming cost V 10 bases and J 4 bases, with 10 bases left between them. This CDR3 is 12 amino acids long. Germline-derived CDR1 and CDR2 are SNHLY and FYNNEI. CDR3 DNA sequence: TGTGCCATCAAAAGGGTCACCGGGGAGCTGTTTTTT. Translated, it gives CAIKRVTGELFF.

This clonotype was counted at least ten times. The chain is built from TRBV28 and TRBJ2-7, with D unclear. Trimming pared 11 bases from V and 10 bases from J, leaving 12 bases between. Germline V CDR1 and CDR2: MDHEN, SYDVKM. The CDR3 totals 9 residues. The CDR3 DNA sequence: TGTGCCCCCATTCAGAGACAGTACTTC. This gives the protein CAPIQRQYF.

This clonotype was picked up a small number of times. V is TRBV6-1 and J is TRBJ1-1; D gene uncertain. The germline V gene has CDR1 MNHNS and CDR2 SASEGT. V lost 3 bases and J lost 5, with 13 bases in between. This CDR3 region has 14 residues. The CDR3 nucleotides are TGTGCCAGCAGTGAGCAGACGAAGAGGACTGAAGCTTTCTTT. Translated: CASSEQTKRTEAFF.

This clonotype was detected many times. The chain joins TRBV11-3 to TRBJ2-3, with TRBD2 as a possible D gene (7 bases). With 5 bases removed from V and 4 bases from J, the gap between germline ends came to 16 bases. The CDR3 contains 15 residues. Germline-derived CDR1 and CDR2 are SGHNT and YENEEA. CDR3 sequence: CASSTARGAADTQYF. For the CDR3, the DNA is TGTGCCAGCAGCACCGCCCGGGGGGCGGCAGATACGCAGTATTTT.

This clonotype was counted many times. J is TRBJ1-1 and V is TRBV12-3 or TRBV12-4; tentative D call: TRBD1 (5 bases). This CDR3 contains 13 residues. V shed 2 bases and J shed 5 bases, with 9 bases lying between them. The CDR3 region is CASSLSAGTEAFF. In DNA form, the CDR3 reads TGTGCCAGCAGTTTATCGGCAGGGACTGAAGCTTTCTTT.

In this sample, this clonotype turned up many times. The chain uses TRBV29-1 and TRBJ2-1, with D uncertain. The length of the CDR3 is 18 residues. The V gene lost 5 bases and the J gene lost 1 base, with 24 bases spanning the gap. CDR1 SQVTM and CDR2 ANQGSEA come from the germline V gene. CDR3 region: CSVTTPFDTHPSYNEQFF. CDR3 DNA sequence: TGCAGCGTTACGACCCCCTTCGACACCCACCCTTCCTACAATGAGCAGTTCTTC.